This T cell receptor (beta chain) appears in the sequencing data of a study of prognosis after radiotherapy for stage I lung cancer. Ten or more counts support this clonotype. Researchers took 5 to 7.5 milliliters of peripheral blood at each of two time points. The CDR3 sequence is 17 residues long. Germline CDR1 reads SGHVS; CDR2 reads FQNEAQ. V was pared by 3 bases and J by 4 bases, with 7 bases of the junction left unmatched. Genomic DNA yielded TCR beta CDR3, amplified by two-round multiplex PCR. With primers specific to each TRBV and TRBJ gene, the first-round PCR was performed. One entry per CDR3 protein results from TCRdb running MiXCR on the multiplex PCR reads. Among almost 40,000 distinct CDR3 sequences listed, approximately 24% were seen once.

The sample here was PBMCs, taken before or after stereotactic body radiation therapy (not recorded which). The chain recombines TRBV7-8 with TRBJ2-2; TRBD1 matches 11 bases. This receptor was obtained from a donor aged 50 or older with non-small cell lung cancer. CDR3 sequence (DNA): TGTGCCAGCAGCTTTTCAAGGACAGGGGGCTCCACCGGGGAGCTGTTTTTT. It specifies CASSFSRTGGSTGELFF.